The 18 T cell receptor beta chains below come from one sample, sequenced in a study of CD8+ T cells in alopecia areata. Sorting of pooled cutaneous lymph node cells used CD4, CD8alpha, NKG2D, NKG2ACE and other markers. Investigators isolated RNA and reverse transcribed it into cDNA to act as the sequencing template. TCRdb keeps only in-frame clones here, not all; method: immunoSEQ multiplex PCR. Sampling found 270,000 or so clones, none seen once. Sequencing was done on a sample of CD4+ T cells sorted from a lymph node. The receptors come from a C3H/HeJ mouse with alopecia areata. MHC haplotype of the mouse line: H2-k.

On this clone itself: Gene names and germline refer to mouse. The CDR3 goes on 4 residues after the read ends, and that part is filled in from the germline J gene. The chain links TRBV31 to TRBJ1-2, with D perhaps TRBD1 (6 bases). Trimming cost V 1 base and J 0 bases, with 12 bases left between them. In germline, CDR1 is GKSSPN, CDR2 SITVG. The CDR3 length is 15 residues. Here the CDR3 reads CAWSPQQGANSDYTF. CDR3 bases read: TGTGCCTGGAGTCCCCAACAGGGTGCAAACTCC.

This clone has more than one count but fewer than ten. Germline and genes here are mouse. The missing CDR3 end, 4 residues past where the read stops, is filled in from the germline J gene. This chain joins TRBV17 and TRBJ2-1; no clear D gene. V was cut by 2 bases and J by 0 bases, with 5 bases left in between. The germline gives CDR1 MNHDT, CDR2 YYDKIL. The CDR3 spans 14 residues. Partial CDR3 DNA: TGTGCTAGCAGTAGACCTGGTAACTATGCT. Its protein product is CASSRPGNYA. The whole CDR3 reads CASSRPGNYAEQFF.

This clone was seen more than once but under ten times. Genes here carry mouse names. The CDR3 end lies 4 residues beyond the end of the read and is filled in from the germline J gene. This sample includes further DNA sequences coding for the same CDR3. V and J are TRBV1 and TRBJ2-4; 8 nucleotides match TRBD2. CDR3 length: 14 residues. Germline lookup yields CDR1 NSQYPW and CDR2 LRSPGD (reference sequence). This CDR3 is CTCSADWGGNTLYF. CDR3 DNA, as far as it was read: TGCACCTGCAGTGCAGATTGGGGGGGGAAC. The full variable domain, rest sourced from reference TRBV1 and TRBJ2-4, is VTLLEQNPRWRLVPRGQAVNLRCILKNSQYPWMSWYQQDLQKQLQWLFTLRSPGDKEVKSLPGADYLATRVTDTELRLQVANMSQGRTLYCTCSADWGGNTLYFGAGTRLSVL.

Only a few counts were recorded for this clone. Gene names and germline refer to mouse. The sequenced part of the CDR3 DNA is TGTGCCAGTTGGGACAGGGACACA. As protein: CASWDRDT. The full CDR3 reads CASWDRDTEVFF. The gene calls are TRBV13-3 and TRBJ1-1; 9 nucleotides agree with TRBD1. The read ends 4 residues shy of where the CDR3 ends; the end is completed using the germline J gene. The V and J ends lost 8 bases and 3 bases, in that order; junction bases with no gene match: 2. The CDR3 is made up of 12 amino acids. CDR1 is NNHDY, CDR2 SYVADS, per germline.

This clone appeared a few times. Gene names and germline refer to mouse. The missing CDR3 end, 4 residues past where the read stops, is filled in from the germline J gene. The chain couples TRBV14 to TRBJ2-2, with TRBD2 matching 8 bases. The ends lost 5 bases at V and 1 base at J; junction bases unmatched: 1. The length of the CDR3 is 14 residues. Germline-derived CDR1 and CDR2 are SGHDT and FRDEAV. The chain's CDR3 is CASRLGVNTGQLYF. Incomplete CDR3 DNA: TGTGCCAGCAGACTGGGGGTAAACACCGGG.

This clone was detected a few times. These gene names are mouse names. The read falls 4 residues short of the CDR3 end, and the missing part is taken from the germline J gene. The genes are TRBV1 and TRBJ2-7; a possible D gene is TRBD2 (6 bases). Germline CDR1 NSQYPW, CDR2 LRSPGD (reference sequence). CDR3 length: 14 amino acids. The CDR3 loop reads CTCSADGGKYEQYF. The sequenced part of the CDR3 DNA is TGCACCTGCAGTGCAGATGGGGGAAAATAT.

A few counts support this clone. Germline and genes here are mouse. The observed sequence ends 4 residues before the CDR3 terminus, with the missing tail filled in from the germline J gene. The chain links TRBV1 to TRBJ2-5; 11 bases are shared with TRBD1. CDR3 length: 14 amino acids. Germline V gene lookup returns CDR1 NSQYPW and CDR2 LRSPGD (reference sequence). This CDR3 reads CTCSSDRGRDTQYF. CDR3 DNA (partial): TGCACCTGCAGTTCGGACAGGGGGCGGGAC.

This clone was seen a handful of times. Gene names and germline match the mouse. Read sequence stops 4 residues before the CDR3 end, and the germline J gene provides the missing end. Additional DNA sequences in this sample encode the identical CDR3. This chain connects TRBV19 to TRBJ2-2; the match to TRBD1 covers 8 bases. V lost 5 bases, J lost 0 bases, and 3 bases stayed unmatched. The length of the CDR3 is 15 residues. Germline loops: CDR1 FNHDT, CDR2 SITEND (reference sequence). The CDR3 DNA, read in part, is TGTGCCAGCAGCCCACAGGGGGCAAACACCGGG. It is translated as CASSPQGANTG. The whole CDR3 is CASSPQGANTGQLYF.

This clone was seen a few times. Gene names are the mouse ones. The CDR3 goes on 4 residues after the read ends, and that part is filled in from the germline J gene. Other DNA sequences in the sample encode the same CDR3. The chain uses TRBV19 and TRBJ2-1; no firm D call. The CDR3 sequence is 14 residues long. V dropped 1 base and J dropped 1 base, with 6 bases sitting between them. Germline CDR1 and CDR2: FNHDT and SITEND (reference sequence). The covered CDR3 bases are TGTGCCAGCAGTATACCCCAGAACTATGCT. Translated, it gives CASSIPQNYA. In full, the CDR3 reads CASSIPQNYAEQFF.

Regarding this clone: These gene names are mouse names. The CDR3 sequence: CASGAGADYTF. CDR3 DNA (partial): TGTGCCAGCGGTGCAGGGGCC. The chain is built from TRBV13-2 and TRBJ1-2; a possible D gene is TRBD1 (6 bases). The sequence runs out 4 residues before the end of the CDR3; the remainder is reconstructed from the germline J gene. Germline lookup yields CDR1 NNHNN and CDR2 SYGAGS (reference sequence). The CDR3 totals 11 residues.

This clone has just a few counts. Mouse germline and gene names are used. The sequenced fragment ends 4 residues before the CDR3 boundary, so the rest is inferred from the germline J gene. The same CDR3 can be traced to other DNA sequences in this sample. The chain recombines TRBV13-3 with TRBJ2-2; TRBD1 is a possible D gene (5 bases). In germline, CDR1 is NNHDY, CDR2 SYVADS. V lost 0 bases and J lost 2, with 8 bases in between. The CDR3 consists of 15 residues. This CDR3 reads CASSDAPGNTGQLYF. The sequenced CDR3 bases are TGTGCCAGCAGTGATGCGCCAGGGAACACCGGG.

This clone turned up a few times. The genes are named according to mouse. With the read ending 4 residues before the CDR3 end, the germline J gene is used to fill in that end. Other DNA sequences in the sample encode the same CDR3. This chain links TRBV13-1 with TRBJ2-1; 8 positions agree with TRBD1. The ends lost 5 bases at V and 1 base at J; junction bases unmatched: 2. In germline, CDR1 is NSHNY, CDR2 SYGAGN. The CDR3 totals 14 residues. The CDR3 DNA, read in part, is TGTGCCAGCAGCAGGGACAGGAACTATGCT. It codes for CASSRDRNYA. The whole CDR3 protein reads CASSRDRNYAEQFF.

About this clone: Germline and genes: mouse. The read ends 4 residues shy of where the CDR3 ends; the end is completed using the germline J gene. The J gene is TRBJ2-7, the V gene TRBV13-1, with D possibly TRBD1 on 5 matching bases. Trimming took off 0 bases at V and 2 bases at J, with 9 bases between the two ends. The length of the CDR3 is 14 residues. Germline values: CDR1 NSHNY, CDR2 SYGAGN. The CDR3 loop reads CASSDAPGPYEQYF. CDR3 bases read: TGTGCCAGCAGTGATGCACCAGGGCCCTAT.

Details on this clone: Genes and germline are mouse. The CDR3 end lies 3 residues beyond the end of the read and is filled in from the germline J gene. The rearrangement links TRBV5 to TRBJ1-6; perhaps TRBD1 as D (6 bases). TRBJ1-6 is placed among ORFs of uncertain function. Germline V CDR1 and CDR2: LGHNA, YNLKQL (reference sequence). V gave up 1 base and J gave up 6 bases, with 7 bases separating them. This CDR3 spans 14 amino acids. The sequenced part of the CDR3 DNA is TGTGCCAGCAGCCAAGGACAGGTTAATTCGCCC. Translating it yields CASSQGQVNSP. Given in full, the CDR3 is CASSQGQVNSPLYF.

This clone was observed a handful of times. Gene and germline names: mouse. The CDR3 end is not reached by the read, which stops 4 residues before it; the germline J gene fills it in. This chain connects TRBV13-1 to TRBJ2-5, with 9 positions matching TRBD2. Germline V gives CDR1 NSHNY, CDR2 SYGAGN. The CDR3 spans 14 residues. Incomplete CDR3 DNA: TGTGCCAGCAGCATCGACTGGGGGAAAGAC. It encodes CASSIDWGKD. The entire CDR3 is CASSIDWGKDTQYF.

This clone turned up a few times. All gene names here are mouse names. CDR3 region: CASSSHNSDYTF. Partial CDR3 DNA: TGTGCCAGCAGCTCCCATAACTCC. J is TRBJ1-2 and V is TRBV4, with D unresolved. The CDR3 end lies 4 residues beyond the end of the read and is filled in from the germline J gene. Germline assignment: CDR1 LGHDT and CDR2 YNNKQL (reference sequence). This CDR3 is built from 12 residues. Trimming shortened V by 4 bases and J by 2 bases, and 5 bases separated the two germline ends. The full variable domain, rest sourced from reference TRBV4 and TRBJ1-2, is ETAVFQTPNYHVTQVGNEVSFNCKQTLGHDTMYWYKQDSKKLLKIMFSYNNKQLIVNETVPRRFSPQSSDKAHLNLRIKSVEPEDSAVYLCASSSHNSDYTFGSGTRLLVI.

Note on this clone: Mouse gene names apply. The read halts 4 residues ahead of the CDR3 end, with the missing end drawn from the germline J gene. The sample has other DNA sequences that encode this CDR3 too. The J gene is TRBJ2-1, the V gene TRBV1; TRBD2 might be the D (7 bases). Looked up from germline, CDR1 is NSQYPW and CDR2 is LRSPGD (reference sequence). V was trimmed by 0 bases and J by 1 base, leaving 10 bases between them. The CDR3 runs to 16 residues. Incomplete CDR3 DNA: TGCACCTGCAGTGCAGAAGGGGGGGGGAACTATGCT. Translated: CTCSAEGGGNYA. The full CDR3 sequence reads CTCSAEGGGNYAEQFF.

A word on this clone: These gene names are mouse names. Partial CDR3 DNA: TGTGCCAGCAGCCCGGGGGGGGGCGCGGGTGCAGAA. Protein sequence: CASSPGGGAGAE. The whole CDR3 protein reads CASSPGGGAGAETLYF. This chain joins TRBV5 and TRBJ2-3; the match to TRBD2 covers 8 bases. Sequencing ends 4 residues short of the CDR3 end; the germline J gene provides the rest. CDR3 length: 16 residues. J gave up 1 base and V 4 bases, and 7 bases lay outside the gene matches. CDR1 and CDR2 from the germline V gene are LGHNA and YNLKQL (reference sequence).